A selection of T cell receptor beta chains follows, all from one sample in a study of T cell repertoires in cytomegalovirus infection. TCRdb re-analysed the reads in MiXCR, keeping a single row per CDR3 protein. The data contain 490,000 or so distinct CDR3 sequences, about 10% of them singletons. The sequenced sample was PBMCs. The receptors were gathered from a human donor in good health (CMV status not recorded). Some clones in this sample may be carry-over from other donors' samples. The CDR3 runs from the conserved cysteine through the conserved F or W. A D gene is named only where the DNA matches it firmly. Some rows mark clone size as missing; the rest say once, few, many or name a class of expanded clone.

CDR3 protein: CAARTGTSGRSYEQYF
CDR3 DNA: TGCGCCGCTCGTACCGGGACTAGCGGTCGCTCCTACGAGCAGTACTTC
V gene: TRBV23-1
CDR3 length: 16
D gene: TRBD2
J gene: TRBJ2-7
clone size: many

CDR3 protein: CASSWGTGGITGELFF
CDR3 DNA: TGTGCCAGCAGCTGGGGGACAGGGGGCATCACCGGGGAGCTGTTTTTT
V gene: TRBV11-2
CDR3 length: 16
D gene: TRBD1
J gene: TRBJ2-2
clone size: many

CDR3 protein: CASSSQRQGGEKLFF
CDR3 DNA: TGTGCCAGCAGCTCCCAGCGACAGGGTGGTGAAAAACTGTTTTTT
V gene: TRBV7-8
CDR3 length: 15
D gene: TRBD1
J gene: TRBJ1-4
clone size: many

CDR3 protein: CASSPSGLGGGNQPQHF
CDR3 DNA: TGTGCCAGCAGTCCCTCCGGGCTGGGGGGTGGCAATCAGCCCCAGCATTTT
V gene: TRBV28
CDR3 length: 17
D gene: NA
J gene: TRBJ1-5
clone size: NA

CDR3 protein: CASSLEASGSGEQFF
CDR3 DNA: TGCGCCAGCAGCTTGGAGGCTAGCGGGAGTGGTGAGCAGTTCTTC
V gene: TRBV5-1
CDR3 length: 15
D gene: TRBD2
J gene: TRBJ2-1
clone size: NA

CDR3 protein: CASSSQFGRFNGYTF
CDR3 DNA: TGTGCCAGCTCATCACAGTTTGGGAGGTTCAATGGCTACACCTTC
V gene: TRBV12-3/TRBV12-4
CDR3 length: 15
D gene: NA
J gene: TRBJ1-2
clone size: many

CDR3 protein: CSARGGRTEQYF
CDR3 DNA: TGCAGTGCTAGAGGGGGTCGGACCGAGCAGTACTTC
V gene: TRBV20-1
CDR3 length: 12
D gene: NA
J gene: TRBJ2-7
clone size: NA

CDR3 protein: CAGSSGDFSYNEQFF
CDR3 DNA: TGTGCCGGAAGCAGTGGAGACTTCTCCTACAATGAGCAGTTCTTC
V gene: TRBV2
CDR3 length: 15
D gene: NA
J gene: TRBJ2-1
clone size: few

CDR3 protein: CASSIGDEQFF
CDR3 DNA: TGTGCCAGTAGTATAGGGGATGAGCAGTTCTTC
V gene: TRBV19
CDR3 length: 11
D gene: NA
J gene: TRBJ2-1
clone size: many

CDR3 protein: CASTDRGSGNTIYF
CDR3 DNA: TGTGCCAGCACCGACAGGGGATCTGGAAACACCATATATTTT
V gene: TRBV19
CDR3 length: 14
D gene: TRBD1
J gene: TRBJ1-3
clone size: NA

CDR3 protein: CASKEGQGGNYGYTF
CDR3 DNA: TGTGCCAGCAAAGAAGGACAGGGGGGAAACTATGGCTACACCTTC
V gene: TRBV2
CDR3 length: 15
D gene: TRBD1
J gene: TRBJ1-2
clone size: many

CDR3 protein: CASSSRTGAGEKLFF
CDR3 DNA: TGTGCCAGCAGCTCCCGGACAGGGGCTGGAGAAAAACTGTTTTTT
V gene: TRBV5-4
CDR3 length: 15
D gene: TRBD1
J gene: TRBJ1-4
clone size: many

CDR3 protein: CASSPGNRGLHEQYF
CDR3 DNA: TGTGCCAGCAGCCCGGGGAACAGGGGGCTCCACGAGCAGTACTTC
V gene: TRBV11-2
CDR3 length: 15
D gene: TRBD1
J gene: TRBJ2-7
clone size: many

CDR3 protein: CATSDAPIAGGQDTQYF
CDR3 DNA: TGTGCCACCAGTGACGCCCCGATAGCGGGGGGGCAAGATACGCAGTATTTT
V gene: TRBV24-1
CDR3 length: 17
D gene: TRBD2
J gene: TRBJ2-3
clone size: many

CDR3 protein: CASSLNSRDEITF
CDR3 DNA: TGTGCCAGCAGCTTGAATAGCAGGGACGAAATCACCTTC
V gene: TRBV11-2
CDR3 length: 13
D gene: NA
J gene: TRBJ1-2
clone size: few

CDR3 protein: CASSLSSLAGGLNAGELFF
CDR3 DNA: TGTGCCAGCAGTCTCTCCTCACTAGCGGGGGGGCTTAATGCCGGGGAGCTGTTTTTT
V gene: TRBV12-3/TRBV12-4
CDR3 length: 19
D gene: TRBD2
J gene: TRBJ2-2
clone size: NA

CDR3 protein: CASSLYPTGNSYEQYF
CDR3 DNA: TGTGCCAGCAGCTTGTACCCCACAGGTAACTCCTACGAGCAGTACTTC
V gene: TRBV5-4
CDR3 length: 16
D gene: NA
J gene: TRBJ2-7
clone size: NA

CDR3 protein: CASRLIGDRTYYGYTF
CDR3 DNA: TGTGCCAGCAGACTAATTGGGGACAGGACTTACTATGGCTACACCTTC
V gene: TRBV5-6
CDR3 length: 16
D gene: TRBD1
J gene: TRBJ1-2
clone size: many